Sequencing of this TCR beta chain was carried out in a study of blood T cells in healthy people across ages. The J segment lost 5 bases and the V segment lost 2 bases, leaving 16 bases of the junction unmatched. In germline, CDR1 is SGHRS, CDR2 YFSETQ. The CDR3 length is 17 residues. Worth noting for this clonotype: Its antigen is currently unknown.

Study-wide points: Versus aged donors, long-lived donors had higher diversity and more naive CD4+ cells.

A second PCR, run for roughly 7 to 11 cycles, used a sample-barcoded 5' primer plus a J-beta primer mix. MiXCR, applied by TCRdb to the 5' RACE reads, yields one record per CDR3 protein. Of 910,000 or so distinct CDR3 sequences in the sample, roughly 47% are singletons; the top ten hold about a fifth. This receptor was taken from a woman aged 55-70 years in good health. The V gene is TRBV5-1, the J gene TRBJ2-7; 7 bases match TRBD2. The sequenced sample consisted of blood. The CDR3 sequence: CASSFGGGSLGVDEQYF. In nucleotides, the CDR3 is TGCGCCAGCAGCTTTGGGGGAGGGTCTTTGGGAGTCGACGAGCAGTACTTC.